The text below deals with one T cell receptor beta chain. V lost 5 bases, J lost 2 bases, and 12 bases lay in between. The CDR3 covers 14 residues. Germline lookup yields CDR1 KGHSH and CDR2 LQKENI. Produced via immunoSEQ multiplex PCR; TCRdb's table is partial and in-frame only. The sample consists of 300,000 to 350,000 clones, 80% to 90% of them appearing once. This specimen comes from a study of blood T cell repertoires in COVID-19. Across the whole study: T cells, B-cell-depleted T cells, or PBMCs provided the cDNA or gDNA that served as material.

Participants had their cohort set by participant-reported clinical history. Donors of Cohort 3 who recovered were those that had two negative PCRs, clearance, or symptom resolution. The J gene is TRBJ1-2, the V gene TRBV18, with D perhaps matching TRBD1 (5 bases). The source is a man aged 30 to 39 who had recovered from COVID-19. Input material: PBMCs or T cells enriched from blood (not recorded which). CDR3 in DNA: TGTGCCAGCTCAACAGGACCTACAAACTATGGCTACACCTTC. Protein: CASSTGPTNYGYTF.